Presented here are 18 T cell receptor beta chains from one specimen sequenced in a study of cytomegalovirus exposure and HLA in healthy donors listed by TCRdb under 2017. Library prep was done by the immunoSEQ multiplex PCR assay. The multiplex PCR relied on a mix of 60 forward primers for TCR Vbeta segments and 13 reverse primers for TCR Jbeta segments. This immuneACCESS table, as held by TCRdb, lists in-frame sequences with V and J called but not all clones. Of the missing ones, under half trace to an unresolved V gene in checked studies; the others have no known cause. This sample gives over 200,000 clones in total; 60% to 80% of them show up just once. Jointly, the top ten make up around 1.9% of the sample. Sequenced: PBMCs. The receptors here all came from a male donor in good health and CMV-seronegative.

This chain links TRBV4-1 with TRBJ2-3, with 7 bases identical to TRBD2. CDR3 size: 17 residues. Trimming took 1 base from V and 2 from J; bases not matched to a gene: 9. Germline lookup yields CDR1 MGHRA and CDR2 YSYEKL. CDR3 in amino acids: CASSQVGTLAATDTQYF. CDR3 nucleotide sequence: TGCGCCAGCAGCCAAGTAGGGACGCTAGCGGCCACAGATACGCAGTATTTT.

The V and J genes are TRBV10-3 and TRBJ2-2; D may be TRBD2 (6 bases). The V and J ends lost 4 bases and 1 base respectively, with 7 bases between them. The germline gives CDR1 ENHRY, CDR2 SYGVKD. This CDR3 is built from 14 residues. CDR3 region: CAISGLVNTGELFF. The CDR3 DNA reads as TGTGCCATCAGTGGACTAGTGAACACCGGGGAGCTGTTTTTT.

The chain recombines TRBV28 with TRBJ2-7; 9 bases fit TRBD1. V shed 8 bases and J 1 base; nucleotides not matched to a gene: 6. This CDR3 is 14 amino acids long. The germline V gene has CDR1 MDHEN and CDR2 SYDVKM. The CDR3 bases are TGTGCCAGCTTGACCGGGACAGGGTCCTACGAGCAGTACTTC. Protein: CASLTGTGSYEQYF. The full variable domain, rest sourced from reference TRBV28 and TRBJ2-7, is DVKVTQSSRYLVKRTGEKVFLECVQDMDHENMFWYRQDPGLGLRLIYFSYDVKMKEKGDIPEGYSVSREKKERFSLILESASTNQTSMYLCASLTGTGSYEQYFGPGTRLTVT.

The chain links TRBV7-2 to TRBJ2-5; tentatively, D is TRBD2 (5 bases). Germline lookup yields CDR1 SGHTA and CDR2 FQGNSA. The germline V and J ends were trimmed by 3 bases and 3 bases, with 8 bases remaining between them. The CDR3 is 13 residues long. This chain's CDR3 is CASSFGLKETQYF. The CDR3 coding sequence is TGTGCCAGCAGCTTTGGACTCAAAGAGACCCAGTACTTC.

The chain has TRBV7-2 and TRBJ1-6; D remains unclear. The germline V gene has CDR1 SGHTA and CDR2 FQGNSA. The CDR3 runs to 12 residues. Trimming cost V 5 bases and J 10 bases, with 9 bases left between them. The CDR3 reads CASSHSRSPLHF. As DNA, the CDR3 is TGTGCCAGCAGCCACTCGAGGTCACCCCTCCACTTT.

V and J are TRBV7-8 and TRBJ2-5; TRBD2 agrees at 14 bases. Germline CDR1 and CDR2: SGHVS and FQNEAQ. V lost 5 bases and J lost 4; bases outside the gene matches: 3. This CDR3 is built from 15 residues. CDR3 loop: CASSQGLAGGETQYF. As DNA, the CDR3 is TGTGCCAGCAGCCAAGGACTAGCGGGAGGAGAGACCCAGTACTTC.

This clone was seen repeatedly, ten times or more. The chain joins TRBV28 to TRBJ2-4; D perhaps matches TRBD1 (6 bases). CDR3 length: 15 amino acids. CDR1 and CDR2 from the germline V gene are MDHEN and SYDVKM. Trimming removed 5 bases from V and 2 bases from J, with 13 bases in between. This chain's CDR3 is CASSSGGASKNIQYF. The CDR3 region has the DNA TGTGCCAGCAGTAGTGGGGGCGCCTCCAAAAACATTCAGTACTTC.

The chain uses TRBV28 and TRBJ2-7; TRBD2 agrees at 9 bases. Unmatched junction bases numbered 4, after V lost 4 bases and J lost 0 bases. The CDR3 covers 15 residues. Germline CDR1 is MDHEN and CDR2 is SYDVKM. The CDR3 DNA is TGTGCCAGCAGTTCCCTAGCGGGGTCCTCCTACGAGCAGTACTTC. Translation: CASSSLAGSSYEQYF. The full variable domain, completed using reference TRBV28 and TRBJ2-7, is DVKVTQSSRYLVKRTGEKVFLECVQDMDHENMFWYRQDPGLGLRLIYFSYDVKMKEKGDIPEGYSVSREKKERFSLILESASTNQTSMYLCASSSLAGSSYEQYFGPGTRLTVT.

The genes are TRBV5-4 and TRBJ1-1; 7 bases fit TRBD1. With V trimmed by 1 base and J by 4 bases, 7 bases remained unmatched. The CDR3 is made up of 15 amino acids. The germline V gene has CDR1 SGHNT and CDR2 YYREEE (reference sequence). This chain's CDR3 is CASSLMGQYSTEAFF. CDR3 bases: TGTGCCAGCAGCTTGATGGGACAGTACTCCACTGAAGCTTTCTTT.

This clone was detected once. The V call is TRBV28, the J call TRBJ2-5, with D tentatively TRBD2 (6 bases). The CDR3 extends over 13 amino acids. Germline V gene sequence: CDR1 MDHEN, CDR2 SYDVKM. The V end lost 5 bases, the J end lost 7 bases, and 14 bases lay between the germline ends. DNA for the CDR3: TGTGCCAGCAGTGTTGGGGGGTCCCCGACCCAGTACTTC. Amino acids: CASSVGGSPTQYF.

The chain combines TRBV2 with TRBJ2-2; D might be TRBD2 (7 bases). CDR3 size: 16 residues. Germline V gives CDR1 SNHLY, CDR2 FYNNEI. V was cut by 2 bases and J by 4 bases, with 14 bases left in between. CDR3 residues: CASSEWGGAVTGELFF. Written as DNA, the CDR3 is TGTGCCAGCAGTGAATGGGGGGGCGCAGTCACCGGGGAGCTGTTTTTT.

This chain links TRBV5-1 with TRBJ2-2; perhaps TRBD1 as D (5 bases). V was cut by 1 base and J by 4 bases, with 14 bases left in between. The CDR3 consists of 16 residues. Germline V gives CDR1 SGHRS, CDR2 YFSETQ. In nucleotides, the CDR3 is TGCGCCAGCAGCTTGTCGATAGGACAATCCACCGGGGAGCTGTTTTTT. It specifies CASSLSIGQSTGELFF.

The chain is built from TRBV13 and TRBJ1-1; D gene ambiguous. The germline V gene has CDR1 PRHDT and CDR2 FYEKMQ (reference sequence). There are 14 residues in the CDR3. Trimming removed 4 bases at V and 8 bases at J, with 17 bases between. The CDR3 reads CASSSGTRGWEAFF. CDR3 nucleotide sequence: TGTGCCAGCAGCTCCGGTACCCGGGGATGGGAAGCTTTCTTT.

V gene TRBV2 combines with J gene TRBJ2-5; TRBD2 might be the D (6 bases). V lost 7 bases to trimming and J lost 2 bases, with 14 bases between them. Germline V CDR1 and CDR2: SNHLY, FYNNEI. There are 14 residues in the CDR3. CDR3: CASIGGARQETQYF. CDR3 sequence (DNA): TGTGCCAGCATCGGCGGGGCAAGGCAAGAGACCCAGTACTTC. Variable domain in full (rest from reference TRBV2 and TRBJ2-5): EPEVTQTPSHQVTQMGQEVILRCVPISNHLYFYWYRQILGQKVEFLVSFYNNEISEKSEIFDDQFSVERPDGSNFTLKIRSTKLEDSAMYFCASIGGARQETQYFGPGTRLLVL.

The chain uses TRBV7-3 and TRBJ2-1, with TRBD2 identical over 12 bases. The CDR3 runs 15 residues. Germline trimming cut 5 bases from V and 2 bases from J; bases unmatched to any gene: 1. Germline loops: CDR1 SGHTA, CDR2 FQGTGA. CDR3 region: CASSPSGGAYNEQFF. The CDR3 region has the DNA TGTGCCAGCAGCCCTAGCGGGGGGGCCTACAATGAGCAGTTCTTC.

The rearrangement joins TRBV19 to TRBJ2-7; TRBD2 aligns across 12 bases. The V gene end was trimmed by 5 bases and the J gene end by 5 bases; junction bases not matched to a gene: 10. Germline V lookup: CDR1 LNHDA, CDR2 SQIVND (reference sequence). This CDR3 is 16 amino acids long. The chain's CDR3 is CASSPLAGGSGDEQYF. For the CDR3, the DNA is TGTGCCAGTAGTCCCCTAGCGGGAGGGTCAGGGGACGAGCAGTACTTC.

The rearrangement joins TRBV9 to TRBJ2-5; maybe TRBD2 (6 bases). V lost 3 bases to trimming and J lost 3 bases, with 12 bases between them. The length of the CDR3 is 14 residues. The V gene's germline CDR1 is SGDLS and CDR2 YYNGEE. CDR3 DNA: TGTGCCAGCAGCGGGGGGGAACTTGAAGAGACCCAGTACTTC. Translating gives CASSGGELEETQYF.

The rearrangement uses TRBV5-4 and TRBJ2-5, with 8 bases identical to TRBD2. CDR3 size: 15 residues. The J segment lost 5 bases and the V segment lost 1 base, leaving 7 bases of the junction unmatched. Per the germline V gene, CDR1 is SGHNT and CDR2 is YYREEE (reference sequence). The CDR3 is CASSLSAGGPETQYF. CDR3 in DNA: TGTGCCAGCAGCTTGAGTGCGGGAGGTCCGGAGACCCAGTACTTC. Filled out from reference TRBV5-4 and TRBJ2-5, the complete variable domain reads ETGVTQSPTHLIKTRGQQVTLRCSSQSGHNTVSWYQQALGQGPQFIFQYYREEENGRGNFPPRFSGLQFPNYSSELNVNALELDDSALYLCASSLSAGGPETQYFGPGTRLLVL.